This note documents a single TCR beta chain sequence. The antigen remains undetermined. This entry comes from a study of T cell repertoires in cytomegalovirus infection. For the study at large: CMV infection plus the matching HLA type was flagged by public TCR beta signatures. Broader study findings: Ex vivo responses were dominated by HLA-C-restricted CMV-specific TCR beta clonotypes.

The germline V and J ends were trimmed by 0 bases and 1 base, with 17 bases remaining between them. The CDR3 spans 17 residues. CDR1 is DFQATT, CDR2 SNEGSKA, per germline (reference sequence). TCRdb re-derived calls from the reads in MiXCR, one entry per CDR3 protein. The sample yields fewer than 950,000 distinct CDR3 sequences, approximately 30% seen once. This TCR came from a human donor in good health (CMV status not recorded). Some clones in this sample may be carry-over from other donors' samples. The J gene is TRBJ2-3, the V gene TRBV20-1; D is possibly TRBD1 (6 bases). Sample: cultured CD8+ T cells from PBMCs, taken from culture after CMV antigen stimulation. The CDR3 here is CSARDPRTEIRTDTQYF. The CDR3 DNA follows: TGCAGTGCTAGAGATCCTAGGACAGAAATTCGCACAGATACGCAGTATTTT.